This T cell receptor beta chain derives from a study of blood T cell repertoires in COVID-19 (dated by TCRdb to about 2020). For context, the study as a whole: Samples covering the acute and convalescent phases of COVID-19 were provided by collaborators in the United States, Italy and Spain. The material from the prospective study consisted of cDNA or gDNA derived from T cells, B-cell-depleted T cells, or PBMCs. Deeply sampled blood TCRbeta repertoires from subjects exposed to, actively infected with, or recovered from COVID-19 were included in the dataset. The repertoires were released in a freely available public database intended as a resource for research on the immune response to SARS-CoV-2. The samples were drawn from two sources: the first 160 participants of the ongoing ImmuneRACE study, and 1,254 subjects contributed by 6 global collaborators. Nearly every sample came with metadata listing a de-identified subject ID, COVID-19 status, age in years and sex. Where HLA class I and class II types were available, the types were taken from metadata supplied by the sample provider, not from assay-based typing. Study-wide conclusions, independent of this receptor: The amount of clinical and demographic metadata varied by source and participant and was provided uncurated.

The germline V gene yields SGHTS for CDR1 and YDEGEE for CDR2. The CDR3 contains 14 residues, cysteine and phenylalanine counted. Only the CDR3 region is kept as DNA, spanning 42 bases read in frame from base 1. V is clipped by 3 bases and J by 3 bases, and the sequence between their germline boundaries is 13 bases long. TCRbeta CDR3 regions were amplified from genomic DNA using the immunoSEQ Assay, a bias-controlled multiplex PCR. In the original analysis: Within the assay, amplification of reference gene primers was used to estimate how many nucleated cells each sample contained. To quantify the absolute abundance of each unique TCRbeta CDR3 rearrangement, sequence reads were collapsed and filtered. For each sample, productive Simpson clonality was calculated by taking the square root of Simpson's diversity index across productive rearrangements. Drawn from immuneACCESS, this table holds only the in-frame rearrangements with V and J called that TCRdb kept. Clones are partly lost; checked studies trace under half to an unresolved V gene and leave the rest unexplained. The D gene and trimming were derived from the DNA, and the V and J assignments and clone size from that table. This sample holds a few hundred thousand clones; approximately 85% were observed only once. The ten largest clones take up just over 7% of the sample.

With respect to this clone: The antigen this receptor binds is unknown. The record has no base qualities; no much larger clone is one base away.

Each collaborating institution followed its own protocols to collect whole blood in K2EDTA tubes. For TCRbeta analysis, collaborators shipped samples in one of three forms: frozen whole blood, isolated PBMCs, or DNA extracted from either of those sample types. This clonotype was obtained from a human donor in a cohort sampled during active COVID-19. Sample: peripheral blood. The chain is encoded by TRBV5-8 joined to TRBJ2-7; no D gene call is confident. The encoded CDR3 is CASSWAPAGYEQYF. The DNA sequence reads TGTGCCAGCAGCTGGGCCCCAGCAGGCTACGAGCAGTACTTC.